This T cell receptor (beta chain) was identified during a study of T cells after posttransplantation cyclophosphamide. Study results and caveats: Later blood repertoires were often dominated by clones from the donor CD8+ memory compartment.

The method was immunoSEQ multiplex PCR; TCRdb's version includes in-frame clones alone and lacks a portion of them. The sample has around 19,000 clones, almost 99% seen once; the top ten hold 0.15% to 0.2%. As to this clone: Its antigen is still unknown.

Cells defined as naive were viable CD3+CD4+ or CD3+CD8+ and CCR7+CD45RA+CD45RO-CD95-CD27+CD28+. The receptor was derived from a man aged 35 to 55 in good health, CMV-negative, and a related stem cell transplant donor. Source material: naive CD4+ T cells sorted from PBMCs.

CDR3 residues: CASRDHSGRRKETQYF. CDR3 sequence (DNA): TGTGCCAGCAGGGACCATAGCGGGAGAAGGAAAGAGACCCAGTACTTC. The chain employs TRBV9 and TRBJ2-5, with 9 bases identical to TRBD2. Germline trimming cut 5 bases from V and 3 bases from J; bases unmatched to any gene: 11. The CDR3 is 16 amino acids. Germline assignment: CDR1 SGDLS and CDR2 YYNGEE.